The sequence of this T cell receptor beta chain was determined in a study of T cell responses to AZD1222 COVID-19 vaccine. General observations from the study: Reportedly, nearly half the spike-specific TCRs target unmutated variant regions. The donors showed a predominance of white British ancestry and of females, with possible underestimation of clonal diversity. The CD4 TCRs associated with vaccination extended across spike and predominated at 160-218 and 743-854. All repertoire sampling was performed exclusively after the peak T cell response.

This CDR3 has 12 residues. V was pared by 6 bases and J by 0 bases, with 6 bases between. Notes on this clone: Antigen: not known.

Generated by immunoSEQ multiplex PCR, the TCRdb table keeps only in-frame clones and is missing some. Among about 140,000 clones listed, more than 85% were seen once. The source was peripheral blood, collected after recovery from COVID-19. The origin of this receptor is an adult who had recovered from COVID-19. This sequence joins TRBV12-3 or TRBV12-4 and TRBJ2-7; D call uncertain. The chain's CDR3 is CASSHGSYEQYF. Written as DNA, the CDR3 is TGTGCCAGCAGCCACGGCTCCTACGAGCAGTACTTC.